The rows below give T cell receptor beta chains drawn from one sample of a study. One entry per CDR3 protein results from TCRdb running MiXCR on the reads. Of 12,000 to 15,000 distinct CDR3 sequences listed, about 35% are singletons. The sequencing input was blood. These receptor sequences come from a human donor. Each CDR3 is given with its conserved first and last residue.

TRBV5-1,CASSPRRGDNEQFF
TRBV29-1,CSVGFGTANQPQHF
TRBV4-2,CASSQVSGTGDSPLHF
TRBV29-1,CSVVSSGSYNEQFF
TRBV18,CASSPPGSIYEQYF
TRBV14,CASSQNTEKLFF
TRBV18,CASSRRTSGTSTDTQYF
TRBV7-2,CASSLDMSSGNTIYF
TRBV29-1,CSATGQGSYEQYF
TRBV30,CAMEGPEAFF
TRBV29-1,CSVRVPGQAGFF
TRBV29-1,CSSQLSGLADTQYF
TRBV7-2,CASSPLAGGSEQYF
TRBV4-2,CASSRGDPSSYNEQFF
TRBV29-1,CSSISGHGGSSYNEQFF
TRBV20-1,CSAGLPGQGLNEQFF
TRBV29-1,CSVVDGNYGYTF
TRBV4-3,CASSQEPAVNNEQFF
TRBV29-1,CSVGRNSYNEQFF
TRBV18,CASSPLGQGAPDTQFF
TRBV4-3,CASIQDMAEAFF
TRBV4-3,CASSPGLKNTEAFF
TRBV5-4,CASSLVLAGQETQYF
TRBV29-1,CSVIQLDGPYEQYF
TRBV4-3,CASSQDRVNYGYTF
TRBV4-3,CASSQDWPNQPQHF
TRBV4-2,CASSQVAGGYEQYF
TRBV4-3,CASSQDKPSGRTDTQYF
TRBV14,CASSHDYKNTGELFF
TRBV27,CASSLGTSGIDNEQFF
TRBV7-8,CASSFTGTGNTEAFF
TRBV7-2,CASSFRVF
TRBV4-1,CAMEGGGYEQYF